These 28 T cell receptor beta chains came from one sample sequenced in a study of cytotoxic CD8 clonotypes in ibrutinib-treated CLL (dated by TCRdb to 2020 to 2022). The library was prepared using the immunoSEQ multiplex PCR assay. TCRdb took over this immuneACCESS table, retaining in-frame rearrangements with V and J assigned. Such tables are incomplete; in checked studies, under half of the missing clones stem from an unresolved V gene, and the remainder is unexplained. The sample profile shows 150,000 or so clones; about three quarters of them were found once. In total, the top ten clones hold around 5% of the sample. The intended sense of this specimen's time point label: approximately 25 months on ibrutinib. Sequencing used PBMCs, obtained after 24 months of ibrutinib treatment. The receptors originated from a human donor with chronic lymphocytic leukemia.

This clone has just a few counts. This sequence joins TRBV4-1 and TRBJ2-7; D could derive from TRBD1 or TRBD2 (5 bases each). Germline CDR1 is MGHRA and CDR2 is YSYEKL. The CDR3 consists of 13 residues. Trimming stripped 3 bases from V and 9 bases from J, with 15 bases between. This CDR3 is CASSQEPGGGQYF. CDR3 bases: TGCGCCAGCAGCCAGGAACCGGGTGGGGGGCAGTACTTC.

The V gene is TRBV7-3, the J gene TRBJ2-2, with D possibly TRBD2 on 5 matching bases. The V end was cut by 0 bases, the J end by 4 bases, with 9 bases between. Germline loops: CDR1 SGHTA, CDR2 FQGTGA. This CDR3 is built from 15 residues. CDR3 DNA: TGTGCCAGCAGCTTAACCCCCGGACTCACCGGGGAGCTGTTTTTT. It codes for CASSLTPGLTGELFF.

As to this clone: Its ends do not fully match the called genes, so a read error is possible. This chain joins TRBV5-1 and TRBJ1-3; TRBD1 matches at 7 bases. Germline CDR1 SGHRS, CDR2 YFSETQ. The CDR3 runs to 15 residues. CDR3 nucleotide sequence: TGTGCCAGCAGACCGCGAGGGGGCGTTGGAAACACCATATATTTT. Translation gives CASRPRGGVGNTIYF.

This rearrangement joins TRBV7-2 to TRBJ2-3, with D maybe TRBD2 (6 bases). The CDR3 length is 14 residues. V was clipped by 5 bases and J by 4 bases, with 13 bases between them. CDR1 is SGHTA and CDR2 is FQGNSA in the germline V gene. The CDR3 region is CASSNRLGPDTQYF. The DNA of the CDR3 is TGTGCCAGCAGCAACCGACTAGGGCCAGATACGCAGTATTTT. Using reference TRBV7-2 and TRBJ2-3 for the parts outside the CDR3, the full variable domain is GAGVSQSPSNKVTEKGKDVELRCDPISGHTALYWYRQSLGQGLEFLIYFQGNSAPDKSGLPSDRFSAERTGGSVSTLTIQRTQQEDSAVYLCASSNRLGPDTQYFGPGTRLTVL.

This chain connects TRBV5-5 to TRBJ1-1; TRBD1 matches at 7 bases. Germline CDR1 and CDR2: SGHKS and YYEKEE (reference sequence). Unmatched junction bases numbered 8, after V lost 7 bases and J lost 2 bases. CDR3 size: 14 residues. CDR3 region: CASQGRGPNTEAFF. The CDR3 coding sequence is TGTGCCAGCCAGGGGAGGGGGCCCAACACTGAAGCTTTCTTT.

The gene calls are TRBV28 and TRBJ2-5; D remains ambiguous. V dropped 5 bases and J dropped 5 bases, with 9 bases sitting between them. CDR3 length: 12 amino acids. CDR1 MDHEN and CDR2 SYDVKM come from the germline V gene. DNA of the CDR3: TGTGCCAGCAGTGGACCCCTGGAGACCCAGTACTTC. Residues: CASSGPLETQYF.

The chain couples TRBV6-6 to TRBJ2-5, with 9 positions matching TRBD2. The CDR3 covers 13 residues. Per germline, CDR1 MNHNY and CDR2 SVGAGI (reference sequence). The J segment lost 9 bases and the V segment lost 7 bases, leaving 9 bases of the junction unmatched. CDR3 residues: CASNTGLAFSQYF. The CDR3 bases are TGTGCCAGCAACACGGGACTAGCTTTTTCCCAGTACTTC.

The CDR3 sequence: CAWSREGSQPQHF. CDR3 in DNA: TGTGCCTGGAGTCGGGAGGGCTCTCAGCCCCAGCATTTT. The rearrangement joins TRBV30 to TRBJ1-5, with D unresolved. Trimming removed 2 bases at V and 6 bases at J, with 11 bases between. The CDR3 runs 13 residues. Germline lookup yields CDR1 GTSNPN and CDR2 SVGIG (reference sequence).

The chain is built from TRBV4-3 and TRBJ2-5, with D perhaps given as TRBD1 or TRBD2 (5 bases each). Trimming pared 4 bases from V and 7 bases from J, leaving 16 bases between. CDR3 length: 14 amino acids. Germline V gene lookup returns CDR1 LGHNA and CDR2 YSLEER. CDR3 nucleotides: TGCGCCAGCAGCCCCCGCCTAGATGGGGGGACCCAGTACTTC. Translating gives CASSPRLDGGTQYF.

This clone was seen only once. This rearrangement joins TRBV18 to TRBJ2-7; 10 bases line up with TRBD1. Unmatched junction bases numbered 7, after V lost 6 bases and J lost 2 bases. The CDR3 is 15 residues long. CDR1 and CDR2 from the germline V gene are KGHSH and LQKENI. CDR3 protein: CASSPGGTGAYEQYF. DNA of the CDR3: TGTGCCAGCTCCCCTGGGGGGACAGGGGCCTACGAGCAGTACTTC.

This rearrangement joins TRBV2 to TRBJ2-1; the match to TRBD2 covers 7 bases. Per the germline V gene, CDR1 is SNHLY and CDR2 is FYNNEI. This CDR3 has 14 amino acids. Trimming removed 4 bases from V and 5 bases from J; junction bases left unmatched: 5. As DNA, the CDR3 is TGTGCCAGCAGTGCGATAGCGGGCGACAATGAGCAGTTCTTC. The encoded protein is CASSAIAGDNEQFF.

The rearrangement joins TRBV9 to TRBJ1-2, with TRBD1 matching over 11 bases. The V segment lost 4 bases and the J segment 8 bases; nucleotides outside the gene matches: 4. Germline CDR1 is SGDLS and CDR2 is YYNGEE. CDR3 size: 13 residues. The chain's CDR3 is CASSQWDRGGYTF. CDR3 DNA: TGTGCCAGCAGCCAATGGGACAGGGGGGGCTACACCTTC.

The J gene is TRBJ2-2, the V gene TRBV18; 12 positions agree with TRBD2. The CDR3 is 17 residues long. Germline V lookup: CDR1 KGHSH, CDR2 LQKENI. V shed 2 bases and J 6 bases; nucleotides not matched to a gene: 7. CDR3: CASSPGLAGFRAGELFF. DNA of the CDR3: TGTGCCAGCTCACCAGGACTAGCGGGATTTCGGGCCGGGGAGCTGTTTTTT.

The chain couples TRBV11-2 to TRBJ2-7, with 8 bases identical to TRBD1. This CDR3 has 18 amino acids. Trimming took 1 base from V and 1 from J; bases not matched to a gene: 12. The V gene's germline CDR1 is SGHAT and CDR2 FQNNGV. CDR3: CASSLVGLGQGASYEQYF. The CDR3 DNA reads TGTGCCAGCAGCTTAGTGGGCCTGGGGCAGGGGGCTTCCTACGAGCAGTACTTC. The whole variable domain, filled in from reference TRBV11-2 and TRBJ2-7, reads EAGVAQSPRYKIIEKRQSVAFWCNPISGHATLYWYQQILGQGPKLLIQFQNNGVVDDSQLPKDRFSAERLKGVDSTLKIQPAKLEDSAVYLCASSLVGLGQGASYEQYFGPGTRLTVT.

In its sample, this clone was seen a few times. The chain couples TRBV27 to TRBJ2-7; TRBD1 aligns across 10 bases. Trimming cost V 6 bases and J 4 bases; bases outside gene matches: 9. Germline assignment: CDR1 MNHEY and CDR2 SMNVEV (reference sequence). The CDR3 length is 15 residues. The CDR3 sequence is CASRYGTGATYEQYF. In DNA form, the CDR3 reads TGTGCCAGCAGATACGGGACAGGGGCCACTTACGAGCAGTACTTC.

J is TRBJ2-3 and V is TRBV27; TRBD2 agrees at 7 bases. The CDR3 length is 17 residues. Germline CDR1 and CDR2: MNHEY and SMNVEV (reference sequence). Germline trimming cut 5 bases from V and 0 bases from J; bases unmatched to any gene: 11. CDR3 DNA sequence: TGTGCCAGCAGTCACGGGCCTAGCGGAGTGAGCACAGATACGCAGTATTTT. It is translated as CASSHGPSGVSTDTQYF.

The J gene is TRBJ1-6, the V gene TRBV7-2; 7 bases map to TRBD1. J lost 17 bases, V lost 1 base, and 8 bases had no gene match. CDR1 SGHTA and CDR2 FQGNSA come from the germline V gene. The CDR3 is 13 residues long. The CDR3: CASSLGGDRIIHF. The CDR3, as DNA: TGTGCCAGCAGCTTAGGGGGGGACAGAATCATCCACTTT.

The rearrangement uses TRBV11-3 and TRBJ2-2; TRBD2 matches at 7 bases. V lost 3 bases and J lost 3; bases outside the gene matches: 4. The CDR3 spans 15 residues. Germline loops: CDR1 SGHNT, CDR2 YENEEA. The CDR3 reads CASSLGGSDTGELFF. CDR3 nucleotides: TGTGCCAGCAGCTTGGGAGGGTCGGACACCGGGGAGCTGTTTTTT.

The V and J genes are TRBV5-6 and TRBJ2-5; D may correspond to TRBD1 or TRBD2 (5 bases each). The germline V gene has CDR1 SGHDT and CDR2 YYEEEE. The length of the CDR3 is 14 residues. The ends were cut back, 0 bases at V and 1 base at J, with 7 bases in the middle. CDR3 bases: TGTGCCAGCAGCTTGGTTGGGACCCAAGAGACCCAGTACTTC. Its protein is CASSLVGTQETQYF.

This clone appeared a few times. The rearrangement joins TRBV7-3 to TRBJ2-3; D is ambiguous. With 1 base removed from V and 4 bases from J, the gap between germline ends came to 9 bases. Germline V gene lookup returns CDR1 SGHTA and CDR2 FQGTGA. This CDR3 has 14 residues. The CDR3 DNA sequence: TGTGCCAGCAGCTTAATGGGCGTCGCAGATACGCAGTATTTT. It is translated as CASSLMGVADTQYF.

V is TRBV20-1 and J is TRBJ1-2; D remains ambiguous. Trimming removed 3 bases at V and 5 bases at J, with 7 bases between. Germline V gives CDR1 DFQATT, CDR2 SNEGSKA (reference sequence). The CDR3 runs to 11 residues. The CDR3 sequence: CSASSGYGYTF. Here the CDR3 DNA reads TGCAGTGCTAGTTCCGGGTATGGCTACACCTTC.

For this clone: A much larger clone is a single base away; this may be a read error. This sequence joins TRBV11-2 and TRBJ1-2; maybe TRBD1 (6 bases). Germline V gene data show CDR1 as SGHAT and CDR2 as FQNNGV. Trimming shortened V by 5 bases and J by 2 bases, and 9 bases separated the two germline ends. This CDR3 is 13 amino acids long. The CDR3, as DNA: TGTGCCAGCAGCCTTGGACAGAACTATGGCTACACCTTC. Translated: CASSLGQNYGYTF.

The rearrangement joins TRBV7-9 to TRBJ2-3; 8 nucleotides match TRBD2. The CDR3 loop spans 14 amino acids. Trimming cost V 7 bases and J 6 bases; bases outside gene matches: 9. The germline V gene encodes CDR1 SEHNR and CDR2 FQNEAQ (reference sequence). The CDR3 nucleotides read TGTGCCAGCACCGGACTAGCTGAAGGGGATACGCAGTATTTT. Translation: CASTGLAEGDTQYF.

In DNA, the CDR3 is TGTGCCAGCAGTGGCGGGACCCCACCCTACGAGCAGTACTTC. Protein product: CASSGGTPPYEQYF. The rearrangement links TRBV7-9 to TRBJ2-7, with D maybe TRBD2 (6 bases). Germline assignment: CDR1 SEHNR and CDR2 FQNEAQ (reference sequence). CDR3 length equals 14 residues. The V end lost 6 bases, the J end lost 2 bases, and 14 bases lay between the germline ends.

The chain combines TRBV6-5 with TRBJ2-1, with 11 positions matching TRBD2. The J segment lost 15 bases and the V segment lost 5 bases, leaving 9 bases of the junction unmatched. The CDR3 spans 13 residues. Germline V gene data show CDR1 as MNHEY and CDR2 as SVGAGI. The CDR3 region has the DNA TGTGCCAGCAGTAGACTAGCGGGGTGGGGTCGGTTCTTC. As protein: CASSRLAGWGRFF.

The chain uses TRBV29-1 and TRBJ2-5, with 12 bases fitting TRBD1. Germline V CDR1 and CDR2: SQVTM, ANQGSEA. Trimming took 6 bases from V and 4 from J; bases not matched to a gene: 3. CDR3 length: 13 residues. The CDR3 DNA reads TGCAGCGTGGGGACAGGGGGCGCAGAGACCCAGTACTTC. Protein sequence: CSVGTGGAETQYF.

The rearrangement uses TRBV6-5 and TRBJ2-6; D gene uncertain. CDR3 size: 16 residues. The V gene's germline CDR1 is MNHEY and CDR2 SVGAGI. Trimming left V 2 bases short and J 0 bases short, with 8 bases between. The CDR3 spells CASSYAPGSGANVLTF. CDR3 nucleotides: TGTGCCAGCAGTTACGCCCCAGGCTCTGGGGCCAACGTCCTGACTTTC.

This chain links TRBV2 with TRBJ1-2, with D tentatively TRBD1 (5 bases). Germline CDR1 reads SNHLY; CDR2 reads FYNNEI. The length of the CDR3 is 16 residues. V lost 3 bases and J lost 5, with 19 bases in between. The CDR3 spells CASSEPGGEAEYGYTF. DNA for the CDR3: TGTGCCAGCAGTGAGCCGGGGGGGGAGGCTGAGTATGGCTACACCTTC.